The TCR beta chain under discussion was sequenced for a study of T cell responses to AZD1222 COVID-19 vaccine. Turning to the study itself: Pooled samples include second doses given at about 4 or 12 weeks.

As regards this clone: Its antigen is not known.

Study observations and caveats: Sampling that yielded the repertoires occurred only after the peak T cell response. Spike-spanning, vaccine-associated CD4 TCRs were dominant at 160-218 and 743-854.

TCRdb's table, derived via immunoSEQ multiplex PCR, lists solely in-frame clones and lacks some. Of 99,000 or so clones in the sample, roughly 80% were seen once. Sequences were derived from peripheral blood, sampled on day 0 of AZD1222 vaccination. The source of this sequence is an adult in good health.

CDR3 loop: CASSLATFGQGEDEAFF. The CDR3 DNA is TGTGCCAGCAGCTTAGCGACCTTCGGACAGGGAGAGGATGAAGCTTTCTTT. The V call is TRBV7-9, the J call TRBJ1-1; 8 bases line up with TRBD1. CDR3 length: 17 amino acids. In germline, CDR1 is SEHNR, CDR2 FQNEAQ (reference sequence). Trimming removed 0 bases from V and 7 bases from J; junction bases left unmatched: 13.